This T cell receptor beta chain was retrieved from a study of blood T cell repertoires in COVID-19. The CDR3 is 15 residues long. After removal of 5 bases from V and 4 bases from J, the junction contained 9 bases not matched to a gene. Per germline, CDR1 SGHAT and CDR2 FQNNGV. Donors in Cohort 3 who had recovered were those with two negative PCRs, healthcare professional clearance, or resolution of their symptoms. Study processing details: Using reference gene primer amplification, nucleated cell counts were estimated. Assay: immunoSEQ multiplex PCR; the TCRdb copy retains only in-frame clones and omits some. V, J and clone size reflect that table, while D and trimming were determined from the DNA. The sample has roughly 400,000 clones, around 89% seen once.

This TCR came from a man under 40 who had recovered from COVID-19. The chain joins TRBV11-2 to TRBJ2-5; TRBD2 matches at 8 bases. Sample: PBMCs or T cells enriched from blood (not recorded which). The CDR3 bases are TGTGCCAGCAGCCTTACTCCAGCGGGAGTAGAGACCCAGTACTTC. Translating it yields CASSLTPAGVETQYF.